These 5 T cell receptor beta chains originate from one sample sequenced in a study of cytomegalovirus exposure and HLA in healthy donors. The PCR made use of 60 Vbeta and 13 Jbeta primers. Using immunoSEQ multiplex PCR, the repertoire was profiled, and TCRdb retains in-frame clones only, with some absent. Found here are roughly 97,000 clones, 60% to 80% of them singletons; the top ten hold 5% to 6.5%. The source material was PBMCs. The receptor set was obtained from a man aged 60 to 75 in good health and CMV-seropositive.

J is TRBJ1-1 and V is TRBV5-1; 11 positions match TRBD1. Losses at the gene ends were 4 bases for V and 4 bases for J; bases not matched to a gene: 6. The CDR3 totals 15 residues. Germline CDR1 is SGHRS and CDR2 is YFSETQ. The CDR3 is CASSPGQGAGTEAFF. CDR3 DNA sequence: TGCGCCAGCAGCCCAGGACAGGGGGCCGGCACTGAAGCTTTCTTT. Based on the CDR3 plus reference TRBV5-1 and TRBJ1-1, the full variable domain is KAGVTQTPRYLIKTRGQQVTLSCSPISGHRSVSWYQQTPGQGLQFLFEYFSETQRNKGNFPGRFSGRQFSNSRSEMNVSTLELGDSALYLCASSPGQGAGTEAFFGQGTRLTVV.

The chain links TRBV9 to TRBJ2-3; D is unclear. The V end was cut by 3 bases, the J end by 1 base, with 9 bases between. The CDR3 loop spans 14 amino acids. Per germline, CDR1 SGDLS and CDR2 YYNGEE. CDR3 DNA: TGTGCCAGCAGCGCCTCACTACGCACAGATACGCAGTATTTT. Translated, it gives CASSASLRTDTQYF.

CDR3 sequence reads: CASSLDRGASYEQYF. In DNA, the CDR3 is TGTGCCAGCAGTCTTGACAGGGGAGCCTCCTACGAGCAGTACTTC. This chain connects TRBV2 to TRBJ2-7; TRBD1 matches 8 bases. The CDR3 runs 15 residues. V gave up 5 bases and J gave up 0 bases; unmatched junction bases: 6. Germline V lookup: CDR1 SNHLY, CDR2 FYNNEI.

The chain couples TRBV5-4 to TRBJ2-5; TRBD2 aligns across 8 bases. The V gene's germline CDR1 is SGHNT and CDR2 YYREEE (reference sequence). V lost 1 base and J lost 4; bases outside the gene matches: 3. This CDR3 is built from 14 residues. CDR3: CASSLKAGVETQYF. In DNA form, the CDR3 reads TGTGCCAGCAGCTTGAAAGCGGGGGTAGAGACCCAGTACTTC.

CDR3 coding DNA: TGTGCCAGCAGCTTAGCGGTGGGGCTCAATCAGCCCCAGCATTTT. It codes for CASSLAVGLNQPQHF. J is TRBJ1-5 and V is TRBV7-8; perhaps TRBD1 as D (5 bases). With 0 bases removed from V and 3 bases from J, the gap between germline ends came to 9 bases. Germline assignment: CDR1 SGHVS and CDR2 FQNEAQ. The CDR3 runs to 15 residues.